The rows below give T cell receptor beta chains drawn from one sample of a study of blood T cells in healthy people across ages. TCRdb fed the 5' RACE reads into MiXCR, producing one record per CDR3 protein. The table shows 380,000 or so distinct CDR3 sequences, with about half occurring only once. The specimen was blood. These receptors all stem from a man between 60 and 75 years old in good health. Each CDR3 is given with its conserved first and last residue. D genes are given only for firm matches. Some rows have no size entry. The others give once, few or many, or a class for an expanded clone.

clone_size | d_call | j_call | v_call | cdr3_nt | cdr3_aa
few | - | TRBJ1-6 | TRBV25-1 | TGTGCCAGCATGGGACGGGTGGGTTCACCCCTCCACTTT | CASMGRVGSPLHF
few | - | TRBJ2-4 | TRBV21-1 | TGTGCCAGCAGCTCGCGATTAGCCAAAAACATTCAGTACTTC | CASSSRLAKNIQYF
few | TRBD2 | TRBJ2-3 | TRBV5-1 | TGCGCCAGCAGCTTGCAAGGGCTGACTAGCACAGGTACGCAGTATTTT | CASSLQGLTSTGTQYF
- | TRBD1 | TRBJ1-1 | TRBV5-1 | TGCGCCAGCAGCCCACGGCGAGGGGGCGATGGAGCTTTCTTT | CASSPRRGGDGAFF
- | - | TRBJ1-1 | TRBV7-8 | TGTGCCAGCAGCTCAAGTATCGAGGGGACTGAAGCTTTCTTT | CASSSSIEGTEAFF
- | - | TRBJ1-6 | TRBV4-1 | TGCGCCAGCAGCCAAAGGACGGAGATTTATAATTCACCCCTCCACTTT | CASSQRTEIYNSPLHF
- | - | TRBJ1-1 | TRBV4-3 | TGCGCCAGCAGCCAAGTGGGGGCCATAGCTGAAGCTTTCTTT | CASSQVGAIAEAFF
- | - | TRBJ2-5 | TRBV20-1 | TGCAGTGCTAGGCCTAGGCTAGCGAGAGAGACCCAGTACTTC | CSARPRLARETQYF
- | TRBD2 | TRBJ2-5 | TRBV29-1 | TGCAGCGTTGAACGATTAGTAGATAGCGGGAGGGGACGGCAGTACTTC | CSVERLVDSGRGRQYF
- | - | TRBJ2-1 | TRBV18 | TGTGCCAGCTCACCAGGGGCCCGGCGGGACAATGAGCAGTTCTTC | CASSPGARRDNEQFF
- | TRBD1 | TRBJ1-2 | TRBV15 | TGTGCCACCAGCGGGACTGGGACAGGGAGAAACTATGGCTACGCCTTC | CATSGTGTGRNYGYAF
- | TRBD2 | TRBJ2-7 | TRBV20-1 | TGCAGTGCTAGAGCGGGGGGGGCTACCACCTACGAGCAGTACTTC | CSARAGGATTYEQYF
many | - | TRBJ2-5 | TRBV20-1 | TGCAGTGCCCCTTCGCCCAGGGTGGGGATGAAGACCCAGTACTTC | CSAPSPRVGMKTQYF
- | - | TRBJ1-5 | TRBV14 | TGTGCCAGCAGCCAAGAAAACGGGGATAGCAATCAGCCCCAGCATTTT | CASSQENGDSNQPQHF
- | - | TRBJ2-5 | TRBV7-2 | TGTGCCAGCAGCTTAGGGTGGGGCGGGCGCCAAGAGACCCAGTACTTC | CASSLGWGGRQETQYF
- | TRBD1 | TRBJ2-1 | TRBV10-3 | TGTGCCATCAGCGTTGACAGGGGGTCCTACAATGAGCAGTTCTTC | CAISVDRGSYNEQFF
once | - | TRBJ2-1 | TRBV6-5 | TGTGCCAGCCGCGGGTCGTATGCCTACAATGAGCAGTTCTTC | CASRGSYAYNEQFF
- | TRBD1 | TRBJ2-5 | TRBV6-6 | TGTGCCAGCAGCCGTACCACGGGACAGCCGCAAGAGACCCAGTACTTC | CASSRTTGQPQETQYF
- | TRBD1 | TRBJ1-2 | TRBV3-1 | TGTGCCAGCAGCCATAGGGCGCAGGGGGACTATGGCTACACCTTC | CASSHRAQGDYGYTF
- | - | TRBJ1-1 | TRBV11-2 | TGTGCCAGCAGCTTAGATCAGGGAAGTAAGACTGAAGCTTTCTTT | CASSLDQGSKTEAFF
- | - | TRBJ2-5 | TRBV24-1 | TGTGCCACTAGGGACTCCGGTGGAGAGACCCAGTACTTC | CATRDSGGETQYF
- | - | TRBJ2-7 | TRBV5-6 | TGTGCCAGCAGCTTGACCGCCCTGGGGGAGCAGTACTTC | CASSLTALGEQYF
- | - | TRBJ2-5 | TRBV20-1 | TGCAGTGCAGTCCCTACCGTGAGGGAGACCCAGTACTTC | CSAVPTVRETQYF
- | - | TRBJ2-5 | TRBV20-1 | TGCAGTGCTAGAGACGGAACAGGGTTACGGACCCAGTACTTC | CSARDGTGLRTQYF
- | TRBD1 | TRBJ1-2 | TRBV20-1 | TGCAGTGCTACGGACAGGGGCGATTATGGCTACACCTTC | CSATDRGDYGYTF
few | TRBD2 | TRBJ2-5 | TRBV27 | TGTGCCAGCAGTTTAGGTGGGGCGGGAGGGCAAGAGACCCAGTACTTC | CASSLGGAGGQETQYF
- | - | TRBJ1-5 | TRBV24-1 | TGTGCCACCTTTGCCCCGCTCGCCCAGCATTTT | CATFAPLAQHF